The clone carrying this TCR beta chain has a handful of counts. The antigen is not known. This sample is drawn from a study of response to subunit inactivated influenza vaccine. Study outcomes and limitations: Few new T cells, the authors suggested, are recruited by each seasonal influenza vaccination.

The V gene end was trimmed by 12 bases and the J gene end by 0 bases; junction bases not matched to a gene: 4. CDR1 and CDR2 (germline): KGHDR, SFDVKD. The CDR3 spans 13 residues. One entry per CDR3 protein results from TCRdb running MiXCR on the RT-PCR reads. The sample includes a few hundred thousand distinct CDR3 sequences, just over 20% seen only once; the top ten take approximately 10%. The V call is TRBV24-1, the J call TRBJ2-3; 8 bases are shared with TRBD2. The sample in question was PBMCs from blood, obtained less than 22 months after vaccination. The clonotype originates from a man between 45 and 75 years old who received an inactivated influenza vaccine. CDR3 DNA sequence: TGTGCCGCCAAGCGGGGGAGCACAGATACGCAGTATTTT. The encoded protein is CAAKRGSTDTQYF.